The clone carrying this T cell receptor (beta chain) was detected only once. Using immunoSEQ multiplex PCR, the repertoire was profiled, and TCRdb retains in-frame clones only, with some absent. The profile shows some 120,000 clones, about 83% of them singletons. The record originates from a study of cytomegalovirus exposure and HLA in healthy donors. On the study more broadly: The approximately 130 validation repertoires and the 666 first-cohort repertoires shared a platform, a later analysis reported.

Germline V gene sequence: CDR1 LGHNA, CDR2 YSLEER. V was clipped by 5 bases and J by 2 bases; unmatched bases: 6. This CDR3 spans 14 amino acids. This chain joins TRBV4-3 and TRBJ2-7; 7 bases match TRBD1. This clonotype was obtained from a woman aged 30 to 39 in good health and CMV-seronegative. Sequencing was performed on PBMCs. The DNA of the CDR3 is TGCGCCAGCAGCTGGGGACAGACCCCCTACGAGCAGTACTTC. This translates into CASSWGQTPYEQYF.